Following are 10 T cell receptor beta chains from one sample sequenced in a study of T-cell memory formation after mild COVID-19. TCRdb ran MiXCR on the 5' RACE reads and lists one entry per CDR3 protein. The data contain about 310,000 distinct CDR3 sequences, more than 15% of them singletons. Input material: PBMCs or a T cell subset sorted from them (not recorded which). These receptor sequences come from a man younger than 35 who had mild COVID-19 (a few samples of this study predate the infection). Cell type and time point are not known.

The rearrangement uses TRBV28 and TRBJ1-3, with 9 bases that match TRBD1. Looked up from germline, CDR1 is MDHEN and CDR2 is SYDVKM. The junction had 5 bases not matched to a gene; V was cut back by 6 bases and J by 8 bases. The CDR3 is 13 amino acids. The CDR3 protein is CASRSGQGDTIYF. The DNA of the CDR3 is TGTGCCAGCAGGTCGGGACAGGGAGACACCATATATTTT.

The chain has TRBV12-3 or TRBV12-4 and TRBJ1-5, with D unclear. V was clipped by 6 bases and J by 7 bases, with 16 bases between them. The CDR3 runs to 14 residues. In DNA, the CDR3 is TGTGCCAGCAGGATAGGGAGGGTTGGGCAGCCCCAGCATTTT. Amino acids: CASRIGRVGQPQHF.

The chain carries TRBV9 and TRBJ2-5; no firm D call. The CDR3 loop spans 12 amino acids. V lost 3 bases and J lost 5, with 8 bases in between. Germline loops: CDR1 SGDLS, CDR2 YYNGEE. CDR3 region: CASSEVGETQYF. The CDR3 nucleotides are TGTGCCAGCAGCGAGGTAGGGGAGACCCAGTACTTC.

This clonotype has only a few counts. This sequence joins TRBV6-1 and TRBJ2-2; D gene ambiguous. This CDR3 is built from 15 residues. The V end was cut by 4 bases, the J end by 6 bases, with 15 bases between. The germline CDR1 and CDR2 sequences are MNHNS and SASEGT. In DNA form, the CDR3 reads TGTGCCAGCAGTGTATCCCGGGCCGGAGCCGGGGAGCTGTTTTTT. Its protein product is CASSVSRAGAGELFF.

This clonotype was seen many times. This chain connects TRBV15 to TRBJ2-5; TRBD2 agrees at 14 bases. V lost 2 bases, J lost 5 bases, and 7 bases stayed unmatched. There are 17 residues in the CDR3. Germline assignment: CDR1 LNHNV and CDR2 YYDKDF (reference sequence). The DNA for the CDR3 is TGTGCCACCAGCAGACCGGGGACTAGCGGGGGCGGGGAGACCCAGTACTTC. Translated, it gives CATSRPGTSGGGETQYF. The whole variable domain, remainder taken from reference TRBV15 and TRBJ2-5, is DAMVIQNPRYQVTQFGKPVTLSCSQTLNHNVMYWYQQKSSQAPKLLFHYYDKDFNNEADTPDNFQSRRPNTSFCFLDIRSPGLGDTAMYLCATSRPGTSGGGETQYFGPGTRLLVL.

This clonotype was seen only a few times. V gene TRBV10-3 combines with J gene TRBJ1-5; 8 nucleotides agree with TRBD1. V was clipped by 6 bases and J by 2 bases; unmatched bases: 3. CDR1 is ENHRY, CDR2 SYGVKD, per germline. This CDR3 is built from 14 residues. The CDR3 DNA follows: TGTGCCATCAGCCCGGACAGGGGCAATCAGCCCCAGCATTTT. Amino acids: CAISPDRGNQPQHF.

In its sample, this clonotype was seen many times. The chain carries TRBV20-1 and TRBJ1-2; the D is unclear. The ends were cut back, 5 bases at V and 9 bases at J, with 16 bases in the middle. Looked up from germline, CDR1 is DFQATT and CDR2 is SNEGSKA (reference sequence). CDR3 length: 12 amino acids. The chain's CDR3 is CSAAEITARYTF. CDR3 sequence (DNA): TGCAGTGCTGCCGAGATTACGGCACGCTACACCTTC.

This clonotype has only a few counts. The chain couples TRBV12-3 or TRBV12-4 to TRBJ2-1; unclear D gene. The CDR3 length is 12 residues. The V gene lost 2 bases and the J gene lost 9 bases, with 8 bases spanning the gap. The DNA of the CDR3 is TGTGCCAGCAGTTTATCAAGCGCTGAGCAGTTCTTC. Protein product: CASSLSSAEQFF.

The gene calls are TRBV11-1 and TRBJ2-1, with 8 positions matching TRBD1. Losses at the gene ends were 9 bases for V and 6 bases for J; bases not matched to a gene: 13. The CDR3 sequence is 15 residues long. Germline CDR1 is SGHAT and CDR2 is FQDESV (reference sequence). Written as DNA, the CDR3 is TGTGCCAGTAAAGAGGGGACAGGAACCATCAATGAGCAGTTCTTC. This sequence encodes CASKEGTGTINEQFF.

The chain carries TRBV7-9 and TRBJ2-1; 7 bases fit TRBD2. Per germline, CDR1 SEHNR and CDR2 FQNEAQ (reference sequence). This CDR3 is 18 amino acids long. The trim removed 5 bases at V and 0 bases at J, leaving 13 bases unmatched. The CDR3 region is CASSEAGRGTPSYNEQFF. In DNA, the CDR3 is TGTGCCAGCAGCGAAGCGGGGCGGGGGACCCCCTCCTACAATGAGCAGTTCTTC.